This passage covers 32 T cell receptor beta chains from one sample sequenced in a study of cytomegalovirus exposure and HLA in healthy donors (TCRdb year 2017). The library came from the immunoSEQ multiplex PCR assay. A mixture of 60 forward primers for TCR Vbeta segments and 13 reverse primers for TCR Jbeta segments was used in the multiplex PCR. The source is immuneACCESS, and TCRdb retained only in-frame sequences with V and J called. Part of the clones is not carried over; for the studies checked, unresolved V genes explain less than half of this, and the remainder is unexplained. Here the sample has about 43,000 clones; under 70% occur a single time. Clones ranked in the top ten supply more than 10% of the sample. The sample comprised PBMCs. These receptor sequences come from a man in his 60s in good health and CMV-seropositive.

Only a few counts were recorded for this clone. The chain carries TRBV15 and TRBJ2-1; 7 bases align to TRBD2. Per germline, CDR1 LNHNV and CDR2 YYDKDF (reference sequence). This CDR3 has 16 amino acids. Trimming at V came to 0 bases and at J to 7 bases, leaving 9 bases not matched to a gene. CDR3 region: CATSREVLGGVNEQFF. For the CDR3, the DNA is TGTGCCACCAGCAGAGAAGTTCTGGGAGGGGTAAATGAGCAGTTCTTC.

The V gene is TRBV5-4, the J gene TRBJ1-2; 8 bases map to TRBD1. The CDR3 covers 14 residues. Germline CDR1 SGHNT, CDR2 YYREEE (reference sequence). The J segment lost 3 bases and the V segment lost 1 base, leaving 2 bases of the junction unmatched. CDR3 loop: CASSLQGADYGYTF. The CDR3 DNA reads as TGTGCCAGCAGCTTGCAGGGGGCTGACTATGGCTACACCTTC.

The gene calls are TRBV6-4 and TRBJ2-3; a weak D match, TRBD2 (5 bases). V was trimmed by 4 bases and J by 1 base, leaving 12 bases between them. CDR3 length equals 15 residues. CDR1 is MRHNA, CDR2 SNTAGT, per germline. CDR3 residues: CASSVNHGGTDTQYF. CDR3 coding DNA: TGTGCCAGCAGTGTAAACCACGGGGGCACAGATACGCAGTATTTT.

The V call is TRBV28, the J call TRBJ2-1; 13 bases are shared with TRBD2. The V and J ends lost 5 bases and 7 bases, in that order; junction bases with no gene match: 8. Per germline, CDR1 MDHEN and CDR2 SYDVKM. The CDR3 length is 16 residues. The DNA for the CDR3 is TGTGCCAGCAGTGTAACCGGACTAGCGGGGGTGAATGAGCAGTTCTTC. It yields the protein CASSVTGLAGVNEQFF.

This chain joins TRBV27 and TRBJ2-4; D is possibly TRBD2 (5 bases). V gave up 2 bases and J gave up 0 bases, with 11 bases separating them. The CDR3 spans 16 residues. Germline V gene lookup returns CDR1 MNHEY and CDR2 SMNVEV (reference sequence). This CDR3 reads CASSLSQGLAKNIQYF. The DNA of the CDR3 is TGTGCCAGCAGTTTAAGCCAAGGACTAGCCAAAAACATTCAGTACTTC.

The chain carries TRBV27 and TRBJ1-1; 8 bases agree with TRBD1. Losses at the gene ends were 5 bases for V and 4 bases for J; bases not matched to a gene: 9. The CDR3 has 15 amino acids. Germline values: CDR1 MNHEY, CDR2 SMNVEV (reference sequence). The CDR3 nucleotides read TGTGCCAGCAGTCCAGCAGGGGGCAGGAGCACTGAAGCTTTCTTT. Its translation is CASSPAGGRSTEAFF.

The rearrangement uses TRBV6-5 and TRBJ2-7, with TRBD1 identical over 7 bases. V trimming: 2 bases; J trimming: 2 bases; junction bases outside the gene matches: 6. CDR1 is MNHEY, CDR2 SVGAGI, per germline. This CDR3 has 15 residues. The CDR3 DNA follows: TGTGCCAGCAGTTACCAAGGGGGCCGTCCCTACGAGCAGTACTTC. Protein product: CASSYQGGRPYEQYF.

CDR3 loop: CASSAPRTGLRQYF. The DNA of the CDR3 is TGTGCCAGCAGCGCCCCAAGGACAGGGTTGAGGCAGTACTTC. The chain recombines TRBV9 with TRBJ2-7, with 8 bases matching TRBD1. CDR1 is SGDLS and CDR2 is YYNGEE in the germline V gene. V shed 3 bases, J shed 9 bases, and the junction held 11 bases outside the gene matches. The CDR3 is made up of 14 amino acids.

The chain joins TRBV7-2 to TRBJ2-7; 9 bases are a match to TRBD2. This CDR3 has 15 residues. Germline-derived CDR1 and CDR2 are SGHTA and FQGNSA. V shed 4 bases, J shed 0 bases, and the junction held 4 bases outside the gene matches. This CDR3 is CASSSTSGYSYEQYF. CDR3 sequence (DNA): TGTGCCAGCAGCTCAACTAGCGGGTACTCCTACGAGCAGTACTTC.

The chain combines TRBV19 with TRBJ1-2; 8 bases are shared with TRBD1. The CDR3 has 17 residues. Germline V lookup: CDR1 LNHDA, CDR2 SQIVND (reference sequence). Trimming cost V 5 bases and J 4 bases; bases outside gene matches: 15. The CDR3 DNA is TGTGCCAGTAGTTCCCCGTCGGGGGACAGGAAAACCTATGGCTACACCTTC. Protein product: CASSSPSGDRKTYGYTF.

This clone has only a few counts. One junction end disagrees with the germline gene, perhaps due to a read error. The CDR3 is CSVGDGRF. The DNA for the CDR3 is TGCAGCGTTGGAGACGGTCGGTTC. The V call is TRBV29-1, the J call TRBJ2-7, with D unresolved. This CDR3 region has 8 residues. CDR1 SQVTM and CDR2 ANQGSEA come from the germline V gene.

This clone has a handful of counts. V and J are TRBV5-1 and TRBJ2-2; tentative D call: TRBD1 (5 bases). CDR3 length: 16 amino acids. The germline V gene has CDR1 SGHRS and CDR2 YFSETQ. Trimming cost V 0 bases and J 0 bases, with 9 bases left between them. The CDR3 region is CASSLEGRTNTGELFF. The CDR3 DNA reads TGCGCCAGCAGCTTGGAGGGGCGTACGAACACCGGGGAGCTGTTTTTT.

In this sample, this clone turned up a few times. V is TRBV7-8 and J is TRBJ1-5, with D hard to call. The CDR3 spans 15 residues. Trimming removed 4 bases from V and 5 bases from J, with 15 bases in between. Per germline, CDR1 SGHVS and CDR2 FQNEAQ. The CDR3 DNA sequence: TGTGCCAGCAGCTCCGTTTACGGGGAGGATCAGCCCCAGCATTTT. Translated, it gives CASSSVYGEDQPQHF.

The DNA of the CDR3 is TGTGCCAGCTCACCGACACGTCAGAAGAACACCGGGGAGCTGTTTTTT. Its protein is CASSPTRQKNTGELFF. V usage is TRBV18 and J usage is TRBJ2-2; unclear D gene. CDR1 and CDR2 (germline): KGHSH, LQKENI. The CDR3 extends over 16 amino acids. Trimming cost V 3 bases and J 1 base, with 12 bases left between them.

This clone was detected only a few times. The rearrangement uses TRBV4-3 and TRBJ2-7, with 7 nucleotides matching TRBD2. The J segment lost 4 bases and the V segment lost 2 bases, leaving 8 bases of the junction unmatched. Germline V lookup: CDR1 LGHNA, CDR2 YSLEER. The CDR3 is made up of 15 amino acids. CDR3 sequence reads: CASSQYKASGYEQYF. The CDR3 region has the DNA TGCGCCAGCAGCCAATATAAGGCTAGCGGTTACGAGCAGTACTTC.

CDR3 sequence: CASSEIGGEQYF. In DNA, the CDR3 is TGTGCCAGCAGTGAAATTGGAGGAGAGCAGTACTTC. This rearrangement joins TRBV6-1 to TRBJ2-7, with D maybe TRBD2 (5 bases). CDR1 is MNHNS, CDR2 SASEGT, per germline. Trimming cost V 2 bases and J 7 bases, with 9 bases left between them. The CDR3 is made up of 12 amino acids.

The chain uses TRBV16 and TRBJ2-7; maybe TRBD2 (5 bases). Trimming removed 4 bases at V and 2 bases at J, with 12 bases between. The CDR3 runs 14 residues. CDR1 is KGHSY and CDR2 is FQNENV in the germline V gene. The CDR3 sequence: CASSLSEGAYEQYF. In DNA form, the CDR3 reads TGTGCCAGCAGCCTTAGTGAGGGAGCCTACGAGCAGTACTTC.

The chain employs TRBV5-6 and TRBJ2-1; TRBD2 matches 7 bases. The CDR3 has 16 amino acids. V shed 1 base, J shed 0 bases, and the junction held 4 bases outside the gene matches. CDR1 is SGHDT and CDR2 is YYEEEE in the germline V gene. The CDR3 sequence is CASSLSSGLSYNEQFF. For the CDR3, the DNA is TGTGCCAGCAGCTTGAGTAGCGGGCTCTCCTACAATGAGCAGTTCTTC.

The J gene is TRBJ2-1, the V gene TRBV19; 12 bases align to TRBD2. With 7 bases clipped from V and 0 bases from J, the junction kept 4 bases outside the gene matches. Germline CDR1 is LNHDA and CDR2 is SQIVND (reference sequence). CDR3 length: 16 amino acids. CDR3 nucleotide sequence: TGTGCCAGTACCCCTAGCGGGAGGGGCTCCTACAATGAGCAGTTCTTC. Translation gives CASTPSGRGSYNEQFF.

This chain joins TRBV18 and TRBJ1-1; D remains ambiguous. CDR1 KGHSH and CDR2 LQKENI come from the germline V gene. Deletions cut 4 bases from V and 0 bases from J, with 15 bases between. The CDR3 totals 16 residues. In nucleotides, the CDR3 is TGTGCCAGCTCACTAAAGGAGATCTCTATGAACACTGAAGCTTTCTTT. Translating gives CASSLKEISMNTEAFF.

Of note for this clone: Likely a read error: the CDR3 ends without its conserved phenylalanine or tryptophan. The chain employs TRBV2 and TRBJ1-2; D may be TRBD1 (5 bases). This CDR3 region has 13 residues. V was cut by 1 base and J by 4 bases, with 7 bases left in between. CDR1 and CDR2 (germline): SNHLY, FYNNEI. The CDR3 DNA reads as TGTGCCAGCAGTGAAGGCAGGGTCTATGGCTACACCCTC. Translating gives CASSEGRVYGYTL.

V is TRBV2 and J is TRBJ2-1, with TRBD2 matching 8 bases. CDR1 and CDR2 (germline): SNHLY, FYNNEI. V lost 1 base to trimming and J lost 7 bases; unmatched junction nucleotides: 6. The CDR3 has 15 residues. CDR3 in amino acids: CASSEVGSGNNEQFF. CDR3 in DNA: TGTGCCAGCAGTGAAGTAGGTAGCGGGAATAATGAGCAGTTCTTC.

The rearrangement links TRBV7-9 to TRBJ2-4; perhaps TRBD2 as D (5 bases). CDR3 size: 12 residues. V lost 5 bases and J 9 bases, leaving 11 bases between the germline ends. The germline gives CDR1 SEHNR, CDR2 FQNEAQ (reference sequence). CDR3 region: CASSRVEGIQYF. The CDR3 nucleotides read TGTGCCAGCAGCCGAGTTGAGGGCATTCAGTACTTC.

The V gene is TRBV27, the J gene TRBJ1-3, with 7 bases matching TRBD1. The germline V gene encodes CDR1 MNHEY and CDR2 SMNVEV (reference sequence). The CDR3 covers 14 residues. The trim removed 6 bases at V and 0 bases at J, leaving 2 bases unmatched. Written as DNA, the CDR3 is TGTGCCAGCAGACAGGGGCTCTCTGGAAACACCATATATTTT. Its protein is CASRQGLSGNTIYF.

This rearrangement joins TRBV14 to TRBJ1-1, with D maybe TRBD1 (6 bases). The germline V gene encodes CDR1 SGHDN and CDR2 FVKESK. The germline V and J ends were trimmed by 7 bases and 6 bases, with 12 bases remaining between them. This CDR3 spans 12 amino acids. This chain's CDR3 is CASNQGLAEAFF. CDR3 DNA: TGTGCCAGCAACCAGGGGCTCGCTGAAGCTTTCTTT.

The chain combines TRBV7-8 with TRBJ2-2, with 10 nucleotides matching TRBD2. The V gene's germline CDR1 is SGHVS and CDR2 FQNEAQ. The trim removed 1 base at V and 1 base at J, leaving 0 bases unmatched. The CDR3 runs 16 residues. The CDR3 here is CASSLGTSGNTGELFF. CDR3 nucleotide sequence: TGTGCCAGCAGCTTAGGGACTAGCGGGAACACCGGGGAGCTGTTTTTT.

This clone was recorded once. J is TRBJ1-1 and V is TRBV30, with no clear D. Germline loops: CDR1 GTSNPN, CDR2 SVGIG (reference sequence). Deletions cut 0 bases from V and 4 bases from J, with 9 bases between. The CDR3 length is 13 residues. CDR3 sequence reads: CAWSVTGSTEAFF. The CDR3 DNA is TGTGCCTGGAGTGTAACGGGATCCACTGAAGCTTTCTTT.

The chain has TRBV6-5 and TRBJ2-2; TRBD2 matches 11 bases. Germline assignment: CDR1 MNHEY and CDR2 SVGAGI. V dropped 2 bases and J dropped 5; count of bases not matched to a gene: 1. The length of the CDR3 is 15 residues. For the CDR3, the DNA is TGTGCCAGCAGTTACCTAGCGGGAGGTACCGGGGAGCTGTTTTTT. Its translation is CASSYLAGGTGELFF.

The chain couples TRBV10-3 to TRBJ2-7; TRBD1 matches 7 bases. The junction had 11 bases not matched to a gene; V was cut back by 4 bases and J by 2 bases. The CDR3 spans 16 residues. Germline CDR1 reads ENHRY; CDR2 reads SYGVKD. The CDR3 DNA sequence: TGTGCCATCAGTGCCCACCCGGGACAGATAACCTACGAGCAGTACTTC. Its protein is CAISAHPGQITYEQYF.

The chain recombines TRBV28 with TRBJ2-7; D is unclear. V was cut by 2 bases and J by 6 bases, with 17 bases left in between. The CDR3 covers 15 residues. The germline gives CDR1 MDHEN, CDR2 SYDVKM. The CDR3 DNA follows: TGTGCCAGCAGTTTAGGCGGCTCGAGGCACTTCGAGCAGTACTTC. As protein: CASSLGGSRHFEQYF.

The gene calls are TRBV4-1 and TRBJ1-1; D might be TRBD1 (5 bases). The CDR3 loop spans 14 amino acids. From germline, CDR1 is MGHRA and CDR2 YSYEKL. The ends were cut back, 1 base at V and 6 bases at J, with 12 bases in the middle. The CDR3 nucleotides read TGCGCCAGCAGCCAAGTTGAGGACACCCCTGAAGCTTTCTTT. This sequence encodes CASSQVEDTPEAFF.

This chain links TRBV6-5 with TRBJ1-3, with D possibly TRBD1 on 6 matching bases. The germline V and J ends were trimmed by 7 bases and 0 bases, with 10 bases remaining between them. Germline CDR1 MNHEY, CDR2 SVGAGI. The CDR3 contains 14 residues. CDR3 protein: CASKTGNSGNTIYF. The CDR3 nucleotides are TGTGCCAGCAAAACAGGGAACTCTGGAAACACCATATATTTT.